The 25 T cell receptor beta chains in this list originate from one sample, sequenced in a study of blood T cell repertoires in COVID-19. Clones were sequenced by immunoSEQ multiplex PCR, and TCRdb holds only the in-frame ones, with some missing. The sample has roughly 200,000 clones, around 84% seen once. The sample comprised peripheral blood. The receptor source for this set is a woman older than 75 with COVID-19, enrolled during active disease.

V gene TRBV6-5 combines with J gene TRBJ1-2; 8 nucleotides line up with TRBD1. CDR3 size: 14 residues. V trimming: 6 bases; J trimming: 0 bases; junction bases outside the gene matches: 3. CDR1 is MNHEY and CDR2 is SVGAGI in the germline V gene. This CDR3 is CASRSTGANYGYTF. The CDR3 DNA is TGTGCCAGCAGATCGACAGGGGCTAACTATGGCTACACCTTC.

This chain links TRBV9 with TRBJ2-1, with D unresolved. Trimming stripped 0 bases from V and 4 bases from J, with 14 bases between. CDR1 and CDR2 from the germline V gene are SGDLS and YYNGEE. The CDR3 sequence is 16 residues long. The CDR3 bases are TGTGCCAGCAGCGTAGTAGTGAGTTCTTCGTACAATGAGCAGTTCTTC. Protein sequence: CASSVVVSSSYNEQFF.

In this sample, this clone turned up a few times. The genes are TRBV5-1 and TRBJ1-3, with D possibly matching TRBD1 (6 bases). V was cut by 2 bases and J by 3 bases, with 18 bases left in between. Germline assignment: CDR1 SGHRS and CDR2 YFSETQ. This CDR3 is 17 amino acids long. CDR3 residues: CASSLLARGAYGNTIYF. The CDR3 bases are TGCGCCAGCAGCTTATTAGCCAGGGGCGCCTATGGAAACACCATATATTTT.

The CDR3 sequence is CASSLEGGFNQPQHF. CDR3 nucleotide sequence: TGTGCCAGCAGCTTAGAGGGGGGGTTCAATCAGCCCCAGCATTTT. The rearrangement links TRBV11-2 to TRBJ1-5, with D perhaps matching TRBD1 (5 bases). Per the germline V gene, CDR1 is SGHAT and CDR2 is FQNNGV. V was clipped by 0 bases and J by 3 bases, with 9 bases between them. The CDR3 totals 15 residues.

This chain joins TRBV6-4 and TRBJ2-7; 7 nucleotides line up with TRBD1. Germline-derived CDR1 and CDR2 are MRHNA and SNTAGT. The CDR3 loop spans 13 amino acids. With 10 bases clipped from V and 3 bases from J, the junction kept 9 bases outside the gene matches. Here the CDR3 reads CAKTTGNDYEQYV. As DNA, the CDR3 is TGTGCCAAGACGACAGGGAATGACTACGAGCAGTACGTC.

The chain combines TRBV28 with TRBJ2-5; maybe TRBD1 (5 bases). V was cut by 7 bases and J by 2 bases, with 5 bases left in between. The CDR3 totals 11 residues. Germline V gives CDR1 MDHEN, CDR2 SYDVKM. This CDR3 is CASTGQETQYF. The CDR3 coding sequence is TGTGCCAGCACAGGGCAAGAGACCCAGTACTTC.

This clone has a single count. This sequence joins TRBV6-5 and TRBJ1-2; the D gene is possibly TRBD1 (6 bases). The germline V gene has CDR1 MNHEY and CDR2 SVGAGI. The V and J ends lost 6 bases and 8 bases respectively, with 16 bases between them. The CDR3 has 13 amino acids. The CDR3 DNA sequence: TGTGCCAGCAGCCGTTCAGGGGCAGAAGGCTACACCTTC. It specifies CASSRSGAEGYTF.

This chain joins TRBV6-2 or TRBV6-3 and TRBJ2-7, with TRBD2 as a possible D gene (5 bases). Trimming took off 6 bases at V and 5 bases at J, with 14 bases between the two ends. Germline V CDR1 and CDR2: MNHEY, SVGEGT. The CDR3 extends over 13 amino acids. The CDR3 spells CASSLIMGDEQYV. CDR3 DNA sequence: TGTGCCAGCAGCCTTATTATGGGAGACGAGCAGTACGTC.

The V call is TRBV15, the J call TRBJ2-7, with D possibly being TRBD2 (6 bases). The CDR3 has 12 amino acids. Germline CDR1 and CDR2: LNHNV and YYDKDF (reference sequence). Trimming took 3 bases from V and 4 from J, leaving 7 bases between them. The CDR3 loop is CATSSGGYEQYV. The CDR3 DNA sequence: TGTGCCACCAGCAGTGGGGGGTACGAGCAGTACGTC.

The V and J genes are TRBV6-4 and TRBJ1-1; 8 bases map to TRBD1. This CDR3 comprises 14 residues. Germline V lookup: CDR1 MRHNA, CDR2 SNTAGT. Trimming removed 2 bases from V and 5 bases from J; junction bases left unmatched: 4. This CDR3 is CASSDGQGGTEAFF. CDR3 in DNA: TGTGCCAGCAGTGACGGACAGGGAGGAACTGAAGCTTTCTTT.

The chain employs TRBV3-1 (or the pseudogene TRBV3-2) and TRBJ2-1, with no clear D. CDR3 length: 14 amino acids. V dropped 4 bases and J dropped 7 bases, with 14 bases sitting between them. Germline V lookup: CDR1 LGHDT, CDR2 YNNKEL (reference sequence). The CDR3 region has the DNA TGTGCCAGCAGCCGCATAGCCGGCGGAAATGAGCAGTTCTTC. It yields the protein CASSRIAGGNEQFF.

CDR3 loop: CASSEGQYSNQPQHF. The CDR3 nucleotides are TGTGCCAGCAGTGAAGGACAGTATAGCAATCAGCCCCAGCATTTT. The V gene is TRBV2, the J gene TRBJ1-5, with D possibly matching TRBD1 (5 bases). Trimming pared 1 base from V and 0 bases from J, leaving 7 bases between. Germline V lookup: CDR1 SNHLY, CDR2 FYNNEI. The CDR3 spans 15 residues.

This chain joins TRBV14 and TRBJ1-2; D gene unclear. Trimming pared 0 bases from V and 2 bases from J, leaving 7 bases between. The CDR3 is 14 residues long. Germline V gene data show CDR1 as SGHDN and CDR2 as FVKESK. The CDR3 coding sequence is TGTGCCAGCAGCCAAGATAGAGGGAACTATGGCTACACCTTC. Its protein product is CASSQDRGNYGYTF.

This sequence joins TRBV6-5 and TRBJ2-1; 9 positions agree with TRBD2. The length of the CDR3 is 15 residues. Losses at the gene ends were 2 bases for V and 7 bases for J; bases not matched to a gene: 6. Germline V gives CDR1 MNHEY, CDR2 SVGAGI. The DNA of the CDR3 is TGTGCCAGCAGTTACGACCTAGCGGGGAAAAATGAGCAGTTCTTC. Encoded protein: CASSYDLAGKNEQFF.

The chain couples TRBV4-1 to TRBJ1-4; unclear D gene. From germline, CDR1 is MGHRA and CDR2 YSYEKL. The CDR3 covers 15 residues. Trimming cost V 0 bases and J 7 bases, with 12 bases left between them. The CDR3 nucleotides read TGCGCCAGCAGCCAAGATCAGTCGACTGGTGAAAAACTGTTTTTT. Translated: CASSQDQSTGEKLFF.

This rearrangement joins TRBV4-1 to TRBJ1-4; D uncertain. Germline CDR1 reads MGHRA; CDR2 reads YSYEKL. The CDR3 loop spans 15 amino acids. The V and J ends lost 0 bases and 5 bases respectively, with 10 bases between them. The CDR3 is CASSQDFEQNEKLFF. For the CDR3, the DNA is TGCGCCAGCAGCCAAGATTTTGAACAGAATGAAAAACTGTTTTTT.

The rearrangement uses TRBV28 and TRBJ1-1; maybe TRBD1 (6 bases). This CDR3 has 14 residues. Trimming left V 7 bases short and J 1 base short, with 13 bases between. The germline CDR1 and CDR2 sequences are MDHEN and SYDVKM. CDR3 loop: CASITRGKNTEAFF. The CDR3 DNA follows: TGTGCCAGCATTACAAGGGGGAAGAACACTGAAGCTTTCTTT. The variable domain in full, with the rest retrieved from reference TRBV28 and TRBJ1-1, is DVKVTQSSRYLVKRTGEKVFLECVQDMDHENMFWYRQDPGLGLRLIYFSYDVKMKEKGDIPEGYSVSREKKERFSLILESASTNQTSMYLCASITRGKNTEAFFGQGTRLTVV.

This sequence joins TRBV27 and TRBJ1-6; D is perhaps TRBD1 (6 bases). Germline-derived CDR1 and CDR2 are MNHEY and SMNVEV (reference sequence). The CDR3 extends over 13 amino acids. The V and J ends lost 11 bases and 13 bases respectively, with 21 bases between them. In DNA, the CDR3 is TGTGCCGCACGAAGAGGACAGCTTTCCCCCCTCCACTTT. It translates to CAARRGQLSPLHF.

The chain couples TRBV20-1 to TRBJ1-1; TRBD1 might be the D (6 bases). Deletions cut 3 bases from V and 0 bases from J, with 17 bases between. CDR1 and CDR2 from the germline V gene are DFQATT and SNEGSKA (reference sequence). The CDR3 is made up of 16 amino acids. CDR3 protein: CSASKAGANMNTEAFF. The CDR3 coding sequence is TGCAGTGCTAGTAAGGCAGGGGCAAACATGAACACTGAAGCTTTCTTT.

This clone was seen only a few times. The V and J genes are TRBV18 and TRBJ2-2; possibly TRBD1 for D (6 bases). The CDR3 extends over 16 amino acids. From germline, CDR1 is KGHSH and CDR2 LQKENI. Trimming pared 3 bases from V and 2 bases from J, leaving 13 bases between. This chain's CDR3 is CASSPIRQANTGELFF. The CDR3 nucleotides are TGTGCCAGCTCACCGATTCGACAGGCTAACACCGGGGAGCTGTTTTTT.

This rearrangement joins TRBV28 to TRBJ1-1; a possible D gene is TRBD1 (5 bases). Germline CDR1 is MDHEN and CDR2 is SYDVKM. This CDR3 is 14 amino acids long. The germline V and J ends were trimmed by 7 bases and 1 base, with 13 bases remaining between them. CDR3 amino acids: CASTLTGGNTEAFF. The CDR3 region has the DNA TGTGCCAGCACCCTTACCGGGGGGAACACTGAAGCTTTCTTT.

This clone was recorded a few times. This chain joins TRBV5-1 and TRBJ2-7; 10 bases map to TRBD1. Germline V lookup: CDR1 SGHRS, CDR2 YFSETQ. The junction had 3 bases not matched to a gene; V was cut back by 4 bases and J by 2 bases. This CDR3 is 14 amino acids long. CDR3 sequence reads: CASSPGQGAYEQYV. The CDR3 DNA sequence: TGCGCCAGCAGCCCCGGACAGGGGGCCTACGAGCAGTACGTC.

CDR3 DNA sequence: TGCAGTGCTAGTTGGGGGCGGGATGAGCAGTTCTTC. This sequence encodes CSASWGRDEQFF. The rearrangement links TRBV20-1 to TRBJ2-1, with D maybe TRBD1 (6 bases). Trimming left V 3 bases short and J 8 bases short, with 11 bases between. In germline, CDR1 is DFQATT, CDR2 SNEGSKA (reference sequence). The CDR3 covers 12 residues.

This chain connects TRBV9 to TRBJ2-3; weak D call: TRBD1 (5 bases). The CDR3 runs 13 residues. CDR1 and CDR2 from the germline V gene are SGDLS and YYNGEE. Trimming shortened V by 1 base and J by 5 bases, and 8 bases separated the two germline ends. The CDR3 protein is CASSVNTGDTQYF. DNA of the CDR3: TGTGCCAGCAGCGTAAACACAGGAGATACGCAGTATTTT. Full variable domain (outside the CDR3, taken from reference TRBV9 and TRBJ2-3): DSGVTQTPKHLITATGQRVTLRCSPRSGDLSVYWYQQSLDQGLQFLIQYYNGEERAKGNILERFSAQQFPDLHSELNLSSLELGDSALYFCASSVNTGDTQYFGPGTRLTVL.

This clone occurred a few times. The chain links TRBV12-3 or TRBV12-4 to TRBJ2-2; the D is unclear. The CDR3 sequence is 13 residues long. V lost 4 bases to trimming and J lost 8 bases, with 11 bases between them. The CDR3: CASSWSVEGELFF. The CDR3 bases are TGTGCCAGCAGTTGGTCGGTAGAGGGGGAGCTGTTTTTT.